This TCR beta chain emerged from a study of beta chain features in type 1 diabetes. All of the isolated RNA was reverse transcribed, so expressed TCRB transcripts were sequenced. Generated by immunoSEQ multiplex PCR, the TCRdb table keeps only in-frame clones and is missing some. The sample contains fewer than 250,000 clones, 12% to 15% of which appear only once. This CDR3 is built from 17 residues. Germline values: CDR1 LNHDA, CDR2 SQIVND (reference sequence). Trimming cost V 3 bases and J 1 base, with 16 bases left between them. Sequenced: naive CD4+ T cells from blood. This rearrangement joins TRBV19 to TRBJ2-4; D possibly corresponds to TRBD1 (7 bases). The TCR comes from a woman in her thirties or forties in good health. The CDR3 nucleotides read TGTGCCAGTAGTATGGCAGGGGGGACCTTTGCCAAAAACATTCAGTACTTC. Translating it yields CASSMAGGTFAKNIQYF.